A single sample gave rise to the 19 T cell receptor beta chains below, sequenced in a study of blood T cell repertoires in COVID-19 (dated by TCRdb to between 2020 and 2021). The library was obtained by the immunoSEQ multiplex PCR assay. In TCRdb, the immuneACCESS table is reduced to in-frame sequences with V and J assigned. These tables do not hold every clone; where another copy was compared, an unresolved V gene accounts for under half, and the others remain unexplained. Recorded for this sample are approximately 74,000 clones; around four fifths of them occurred a single time. Jointly, the top ten make up around 35% of the sample. The sequenced sample consisted of peripheral blood. These receptors were taken from a man aged 65-85 years with acute or convalescent COVID-19.

This clone was seen a handful of times. The gene calls are TRBV6-2 or TRBV6-3 and TRBJ1-6; D uncertain. Between the trimmed V and J ends, which lost 6 bases and 6 bases, there was a span of 12 bases. The length of the CDR3 is 14 residues. CDR1 is MNHEY, CDR2 SVGEGT, per germline. The chain's CDR3 is CASSHVEPNSPLHF. Written as DNA, the CDR3 is TGTGCCAGCAGCCACGTGGAGCCTAATTCACCCCTCCACTTT.

This sequence joins TRBV28 and TRBJ2-2, with D maybe TRBD1 (7 bases). The V and J ends lost 10 bases and 6 bases respectively, with 12 bases between them. CDR1 and CDR2 from the germline V gene are MDHEN and SYDVKM. This CDR3 region has 12 residues. CDR3 region: CATCRGAGELFF. The DNA of the CDR3 is TGTGCCACGTGCAGGGGGGCCGGGGAGCTGTTTTTT.

This chain joins TRBV7-8 and TRBJ2-5, with 7 bases aligning to TRBD2. Germline-derived CDR1 and CDR2 are SGHVS and FQNEAQ. The CDR3 runs to 15 residues. V dropped 5 bases and J dropped 5; count of bases not matched to a gene: 11. CDR3 residues: CASSPTVGRGETQYF. The CDR3 DNA sequence: TGTGCCAGCAGCCCTACGGTCGGGCGGGGGGAGACCCAGTACTTC. The complete variable domain, with remaining parts taken from reference TRBV7-8 and TRBJ2-5, reads GAGVSQSPRYKVAKRGQDVALRCDPISGHVSLFWYQQALGQGPEFLTYFQNEAQLDKSGLPSDRFFAERPEGSVSTLKIQRTQQEDSAVYLCASSPTVGRGETQYFGPGTRLLVL.

CDR3 nucleotide sequence: TGTGCCAGCAGTTACTCGACGGGGAGGGGCTACACCTTC. Its protein product is CASSYSTGRGYTF. The chain employs TRBV6-5 and TRBJ1-2; no clear D. There are 13 residues in the CDR3. V dropped 0 bases and J dropped 8 bases, with 10 bases sitting between them. The germline gives CDR1 MNHEY, CDR2 SVGAGI.

This sequence joins TRBV9 and TRBJ2-5; TRBD2 matches at 7 bases. This CDR3 is 16 amino acids long. V lost 4 bases and J lost 1; bases outside the gene matches: 10. Germline V lookup: CDR1 SGDLS, CDR2 YYNGEE. CDR3 bases: TGTGCCAGCAGCCCCTTCGCGGGAGCGCTCCAAGAGACCCAGTACTTC. Residues: CASSPFAGALQETQYF.

The CDR3 DNA is TGTGCCAGCAGCGTAGGGCGCAGGGGGCTTGGCACTGAAGCTTTCTTT. Translation: CASSVGRRGLGTEAFF. This sequence joins TRBV9 and TRBJ1-1; 8 bases align to TRBD1. CDR3 size: 16 residues. Germline V gene lookup returns CDR1 SGDLS and CDR2 YYNGEE. The V segment lost 0 bases and the J segment 4 bases; nucleotides outside the gene matches: 8. Filled out from reference TRBV9 and TRBJ1-1, the complete variable domain reads DSGVTQTPKHLITATGQRVTLRCSPRSGDLSVYWYQQSLDQGLQFLIQYYNGEERAKGNILERFSAQQFPDLHSELNLSSLELGDSALYFCASSVGRRGLGTEAFFGQGTRLTVV.

The chain combines TRBV6-5 with TRBJ1-4, with TRBD1 as a possible D gene (5 bases). Germline assignment: CDR1 MNHEY and CDR2 SVGAGI. V dropped 6 bases and J dropped 0 bases, with 11 bases sitting between them. This CDR3 region has 15 residues. The CDR3 region is CASRSDSSTNEKLFF. The CDR3 DNA is TGTGCCAGCAGGTCAGACAGTTCAACTAATGAAAAACTGTTTTTT.

The gene calls are TRBV5-4 and TRBJ1-5; D might be TRBD1 (6 bases). Germline values: CDR1 SGHNT, CDR2 YYREEE (reference sequence). This CDR3 comprises 15 residues. The V end was cut by 0 bases, the J end by 6 bases, with 13 bases between. The CDR3 loop reads CASSLGSGEGQPQHF. The CDR3 bases are TGTGCCAGCAGCTTGGGGTCAGGGGAGGGTCAGCCCCAGCATTTT.

The chain recombines TRBV10-3 with TRBJ2-2; 8 bases align to TRBD1. The CDR3 contains 14 residues. Germline trimming cut 10 bases from V and 3 bases from J; bases unmatched to any gene: 7. Germline CDR1 reads ENHRY; CDR2 reads SYGVKD. The CDR3 nucleotides read TGTGCCACCCAGGGGGCAGGGGACACCGGGGAGCTGTTTTTT. Its protein is CATQGAGDTGELFF.

The chain joins TRBV5-1 to TRBJ1-2; TRBD1 matches 9 bases. The J segment lost 4 bases and the V segment lost 1 base, leaving 8 bases of the junction unmatched. The CDR3 sequence is 16 residues long. Germline loops: CDR1 SGHRS, CDR2 YFSETQ. The CDR3, as DNA: TGCGCCAGCAGCTTGATGGCCGGACAGGGGACCTATGGCTACACCTTC. Translated: CASSLMAGQGTYGYTF.

The chain links TRBV7-9 to TRBJ2-3, with 8 bases that match TRBD2. The length of the CDR3 is 19 residues. J gave up 1 base and V 0 bases, and 12 bases lay outside the gene matches. Germline CDR1 and CDR2: SEHNR and FQNEAQ (reference sequence). CDR3 sequence reads: CASSLALGKSREGTDTQYF. CDR3 coding DNA: TGTGCCAGCAGCTTAGCGTTGGGGAAATCGCGGGAGGGCACAGATACGCAGTATTTT.

This clone was detected a few times. The rearrangement links TRBV30 to TRBJ1-1, with D unclear. The CDR3 consists of 13 residues. CDR1 and CDR2 from the germline V gene are GTSNPN and SVGIG (reference sequence). Trimming took off 0 bases at V and 1 base at J, with 6 bases between the two ends. CDR3 protein: CAWSVLSNTEAFF. The CDR3 nucleotides are TGTGCCTGGAGTGTTTTATCGAACACTGAAGCTTTCTTT.

This chain joins TRBV28 and TRBJ2-3; 7 nucleotides agree with TRBD1. The CDR3 length is 15 residues. The germline gives CDR1 MDHEN, CDR2 SYDVKM. The ends lost 4 bases at V and 2 bases at J; junction bases unmatched: 6. The CDR3 protein is CASSSYTGATDTQYF. The CDR3 bases are TGTGCCAGCAGTTCTTATACAGGGGCCACAGATACGCAGTATTTT. The full variable domain, with the rest looked up from reference TRBV28 and TRBJ2-3, is DVKVTQSSRYLVKRTGEKVFLECVQDMDHENMFWYRQDPGLGLRLIYFSYDVKMKEKGDIPEGYSVSREKKERFSLILESASTNQTSMYLCASSSYTGATDTQYFGPGTRLTVL.

The chain uses TRBV5-6 and TRBJ1-2; 7 bases map to TRBD1. This CDR3 region has 16 residues. Germline V gene data show CDR1 as SGHDT and CDR2 as YYEEEE. The trim removed 0 bases at V and 8 bases at J, leaving 13 bases unmatched. DNA of the CDR3: TGTGCCAGCAGCTTGGCCAGGAGACAGGGTGGTGAGGGCTACACCTTC. Translation: CASSLARRQGGEGYTF.

The chain couples TRBV30 to TRBJ2-1, with 12 bases lining up with TRBD2. The CDR3 has 16 amino acids. Losses at the gene ends were 2 bases for V and 6 bases for J; bases not matched to a gene: 8. Germline loops: CDR1 GTSNPN, CDR2 SVGIG (reference sequence). In DNA, the CDR3 is TGTGCCTGGAGTTCTAAAACTAGCGGGAGGACCAATGAGCAGTTCTTC. Its translation is CAWSSKTSGRTNEQFF.

The chain uses TRBV6-2 or TRBV6-3 and TRBJ2-7; perhaps TRBD1 as D (5 bases). CDR3 length equals 14 residues. Trimming removed 0 bases at V and 1 base at J, with 7 bases between. CDR1 is MNHEY and CDR2 is SVGEGT in the germline V gene. The CDR3 protein is CASSYSTVSYEQYF. The CDR3 nucleotides read TGTGCCAGCAGTTACTCGACAGTTTCCTACGAGCAGTACTTC.

This chain links TRBV7-2 with TRBJ1-5; D unresolved. The CDR3 sequence is 17 residues long. The germline CDR1 and CDR2 sequences are SGHTA and FQGNSA. V was pared by 4 bases and J by 2 bases, with 18 bases between. As DNA, the CDR3 is TGTGCCAGCAGCTCGGGTGACGGGATATTAGGCAATCAGCCCCAGCATTTT. It codes for CASSSGDGILGNQPQHF.

The chain is built from TRBV6-1 and TRBJ2-7, with D hard to call. CDR1 MNHNS and CDR2 SASEGT come from the germline V gene. V was cut by 2 bases and J by 9 bases, with 11 bases left in between. The CDR3 is made up of 12 amino acids. CDR3 DNA sequence: TGTGCCAGCAGTGAACGGAGTGGATGGCAGTACTTC. Translation gives CASSERSGWQYF.

The chain joins TRBV3-1 (or the pseudogene TRBV3-2) to TRBJ2-2; 9 positions match TRBD1. CDR1 LGHDT and CDR2 YNNKEL come from the germline V gene (reference sequence). This CDR3 spans 15 amino acids. V lost 8 bases to trimming and J lost 7 bases; unmatched junction nucleotides: 11. The chain's CDR3 is CASAPAGTGHGELFF. CDR3 sequence (DNA): TGTGCCAGCGCTCCTGCAGGGACAGGGCACGGGGAGCTGTTTTTT.